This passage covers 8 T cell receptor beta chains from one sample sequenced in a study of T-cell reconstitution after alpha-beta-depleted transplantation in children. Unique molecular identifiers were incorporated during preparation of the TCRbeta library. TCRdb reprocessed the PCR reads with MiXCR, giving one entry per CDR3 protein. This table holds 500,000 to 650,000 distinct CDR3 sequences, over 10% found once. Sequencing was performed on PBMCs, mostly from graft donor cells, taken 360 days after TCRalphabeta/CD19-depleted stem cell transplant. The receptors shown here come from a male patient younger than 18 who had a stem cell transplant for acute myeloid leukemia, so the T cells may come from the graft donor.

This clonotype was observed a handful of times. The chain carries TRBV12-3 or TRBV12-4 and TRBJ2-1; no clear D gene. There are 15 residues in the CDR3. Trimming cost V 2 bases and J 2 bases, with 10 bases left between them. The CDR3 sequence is CASSLISKAYNEQFF. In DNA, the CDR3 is TGTGCCAGCAGTTTAATTAGTAAGGCCTACAATGAGCAGTTCTTC.

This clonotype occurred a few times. The CDR3 region is CAITPGVAGGNEQYF. Here the CDR3 DNA reads TGTGCCATCACCCCCGGGGTAGCGGGAGGGAACGAGCAGTACTTC. The chain uses TRBV10-3 and TRBJ2-7, with 11 bases identical to TRBD2. The CDR3 runs 15 residues. V gave up 7 bases and J gave up 5 bases; unmatched junction bases: 10. Germline lookup yields CDR1 ENHRY and CDR2 SYGVKD.

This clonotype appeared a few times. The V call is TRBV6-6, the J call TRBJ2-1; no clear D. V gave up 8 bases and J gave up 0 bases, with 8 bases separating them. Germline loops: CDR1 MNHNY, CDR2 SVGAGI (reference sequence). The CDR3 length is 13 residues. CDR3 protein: CASLPSSYNEQFF. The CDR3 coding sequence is TGTGCCAGCCTCCCTAGCTCCTACAATGAGCAGTTCTTC.

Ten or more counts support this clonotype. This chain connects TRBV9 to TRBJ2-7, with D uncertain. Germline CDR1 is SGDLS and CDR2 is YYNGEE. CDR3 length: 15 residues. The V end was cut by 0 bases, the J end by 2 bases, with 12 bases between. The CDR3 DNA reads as TGTGCCAGCAGCGTAGCGGCTCGGCAGCCCTACGAGCAGTACTTC. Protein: CASSVAARQPYEQYF.

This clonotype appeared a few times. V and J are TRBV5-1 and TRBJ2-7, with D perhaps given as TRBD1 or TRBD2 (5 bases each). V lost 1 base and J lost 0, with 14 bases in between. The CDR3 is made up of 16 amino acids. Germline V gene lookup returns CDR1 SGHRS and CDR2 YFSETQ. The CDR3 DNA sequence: TGCGCCAGCAGCTTGAGTCGGGACGGCGCCTCCTACGAGCAGTACTTC. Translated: CASSLSRDGASYEQYF.

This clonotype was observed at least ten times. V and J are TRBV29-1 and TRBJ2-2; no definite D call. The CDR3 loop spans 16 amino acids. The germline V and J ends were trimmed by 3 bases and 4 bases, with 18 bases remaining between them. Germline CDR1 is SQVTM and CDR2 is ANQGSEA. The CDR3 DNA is TGCAGCGTTGAGTTCCGGTCGAACGTGGGCACCGGGGAGCTGTTTTTT. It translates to CSVEFRSNVGTGELFF.

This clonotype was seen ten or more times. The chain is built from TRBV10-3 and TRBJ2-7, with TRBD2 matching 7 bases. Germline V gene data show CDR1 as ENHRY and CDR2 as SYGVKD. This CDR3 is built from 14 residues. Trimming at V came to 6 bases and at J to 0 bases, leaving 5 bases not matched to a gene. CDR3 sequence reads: CAIRRGGSSYEQYF. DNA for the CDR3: TGTGCCATCAGGCGCGGGGGAAGCTCCTACGAGCAGTACTTC.

The CDR3 DNA reads TGCAGTGCTAGAGTCAGGACTAGCGGGAGGGGCGAGCAGTACTTC. Its translation is CSARVRTSGRGEQYF. The J gene is TRBJ2-7, the V gene TRBV20-1; TRBD2 matches at 15 bases. V dropped 1 base and J dropped 6; count of bases not matched to a gene: 4. From germline, CDR1 is DFQATT and CDR2 SNEGSKA (reference sequence). The CDR3 totals 15 residues.